This is a list of T cell receptor beta chains from one sample in a study of shared clonotypes between healthy human individuals. Sequencing used immunoSEQ multiplex PCR; TCRdb keeps in-frame clones, though not all of them. The repertoire holds over a million clones, with 96% as singletons. The sample comprised naive CD4+ T cells sorted from blood. All receptors come from a man younger than 45 in good health. Both conserved end residues are part of each CDR3. D genes are given only for firm matches. Some rows have no size entry. The others give once, few or many, or a class for an expanded clone.

D,J,size,V,CDR3,DNA
.,TRBJ2-6,.,TRBV6-5,CASTGANVLTF,TGTGCCAGCACTGGGGCCAACGTCCTGACTTTC
.,TRBJ1-1,.,TRBV5-4,CASSVWNTEAFF,TGTGCCAGCAGCGTGTGGAACACTGAAGCTTTCTTT
.,TRBJ2-5,.,TRBV29-1,CSVEDLGGATQYF,TGCAGCGTTGAAGATTTGGGGGGCGCGACCCAGTACTTC
.,TRBJ2-6,once,TRBV4-1,CASSPLYSGANVLTF,TGCGCCAGCAGCCCCTTATACTCTGGGGCCAACGTCCTGACTTTC
.,TRBJ2-7,.,TRBV7-8,CASSLKNEQYF,TGTGCCAGCAGCTTAAAAAACGAGCAGTACTTC
.,TRBJ1-2,few,TRBV6-1,CAGHRDYGYTF,TGTGCCGGTCACAGGGACTATGGCTACACCTTC
.,TRBJ1-4,.,TRBV18,CASSHDTTNEKLFF,TGTGCCAGCTCCCATGACACAACTAATGAAAAACTGTTTTTT
.,TRBJ2-7,.,TRBV15,CATSRDFRTVGQYF,TGTGCCACCAGCAGAGATTTTAGGACCGTCGGGCAGTACTTC
.,TRBJ1-4,few,TRBV4-3,CASSHRSMPRKLFF,TGCGCCAGCAGCCATCGAAGTATGCCTAGGAAACTGTTTTTT
.,TRBJ1-4,.,TRBV5-8,CASSSTFEKLFF,TGTGCCAGCAGCTCGACATTTGAAAAACTGTTTTTT
.,TRBJ2-7,.,TRBV18,CASSLRRETYEQYF,TGTGCCAGCTCGCTGAGACGGGAGACCTACGAGCAGTACTTC
.,TRBJ2-7,.,TRBV6-6,CATGPGPSVSEQYF,TGTGCCACCGGCCCGGGCCCTTCAGTATCCGAGCAGTACTTC
.,TRBJ2-1,.,TRBV30,CAWSRPTSPLGGGEQFF,TGTGCCTGGAGTCGCCCGACTAGTCCGTTGGGTGGAGGTGAGCAGTTCTTC
TRBD2,TRBJ2-1,once,TRBV7-2,CASSLGLAGLRNEQFF,TGTGCCAGCAGCTTGGGACTAGCGGGACTCCGCAATGAGCAGTTCTTC
.,TRBJ2-7,.,TRBV10-1,CASSNQVTAYEQYF,TGCGCCAGCAGTAACCAAGTAACGGCCTACGAGCAGTACTTC
.,TRBJ1-3,.,TRBV21-1,CASEGRNHSGNTIYF,TGTGCCAGCGAGGGCCGCAACCACTCTGGAAACACCATATATTTT
TRBD2,TRBJ2-5,.,TRBV5-1,CASRLTGGQETQYF,TGCGCCAGCAGACTAACGGGAGGCCAAGAGACCCAGTACTTC
.,TRBJ2-3,.,TRBV2,CASSEETPQCGF,TGTGCCAGCAGTGAAGAGACTCCCCAGTGTGGTTTT
.,TRBJ2-7,.,TRBV7-6,CASSLTGTYEQYF,TGTGCCAGCAGCTTAACGGGGACCTACGAGCAGTACTTC
.,TRBJ2-7,.,TRBV15,CATSPDTGITYEQYF,TGTGCCACCAGCCCTGATACGGGGATTACCTACGAGCAGTACTTC
.,TRBJ1-5,.,TRBV28,CATTSVGGQPQHF,TGTGCCACCACATCCGTAGGAGGTCAGCCCCAGCATTTT
.,TRBJ1-5,.,TRBV7-2,CASSLARGQPQHF,TGTGCCAGCAGCTTAGCGCGGGGTCAGCCCCAGCATTTT